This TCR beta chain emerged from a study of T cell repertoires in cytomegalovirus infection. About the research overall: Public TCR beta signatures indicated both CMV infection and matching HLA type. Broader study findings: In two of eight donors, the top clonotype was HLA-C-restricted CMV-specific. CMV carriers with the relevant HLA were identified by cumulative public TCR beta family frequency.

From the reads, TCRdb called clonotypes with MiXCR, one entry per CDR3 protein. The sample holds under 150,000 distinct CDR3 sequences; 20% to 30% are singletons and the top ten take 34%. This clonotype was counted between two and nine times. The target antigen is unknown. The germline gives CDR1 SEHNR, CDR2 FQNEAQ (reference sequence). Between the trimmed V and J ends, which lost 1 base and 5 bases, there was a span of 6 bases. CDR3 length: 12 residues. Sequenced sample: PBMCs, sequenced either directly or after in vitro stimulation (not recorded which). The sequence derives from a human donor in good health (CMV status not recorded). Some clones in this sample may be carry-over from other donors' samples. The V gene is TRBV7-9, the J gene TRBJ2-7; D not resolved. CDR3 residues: CASSLGSDEQYF. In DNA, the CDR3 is TGTGCCAGCAGCTTAGGGTCCGACGAGCAGTACTTC.